One and the same sample provided the 12 T cell receptor beta chains below, sequenced in a study of T cell responses to AZD1222 COVID-19 vaccine. This table comes from immunoSEQ multiplex PCR, and its TCRdb copy is limited to in-frame clones, with some not included. The sample contains around 200,000 clones, 88% of which appear only once. This specimen consisted of peripheral blood, obtained 28 days after the second AZD1222 dose. The receptors were sampled from an adult who received the AZD1222 COVID-19 vaccine.

V usage is TRBV6-5 and J usage is TRBJ1-5; 11 bases match TRBD1. Trimming took 6 bases from V and 3 from J; bases not matched to a gene: 4. Per germline, CDR1 MNHEY and CDR2 SVGAGI. CDR3 length: 15 amino acids. The CDR3 DNA reads TGTGCCAGCAGGGGGACAGGGGGGTCCAATCAGCCCCAGCATTTT. Encoded protein: CASRGTGGSNQPQHF.

The CDR3 reads CASRLAATDTQYF. CDR3 coding DNA: TGTGCCAGTCGCCTAGCGGCCACAGATACGCAGTATTTT. The chain carries TRBV14 and TRBJ2-3; 7 nucleotides match TRBD2. The germline V gene has CDR1 SGHDN and CDR2 FVKESK. V shed 9 bases and J 2 bases; nucleotides not matched to a gene: 5. The CDR3 runs to 13 residues.

The CDR3 region has the DNA TGTGCCAGCAGTTTTACGCGGGAGAGAGCAGATACGCAGTATTTT. It codes for CASSFTRERADTQYF. The gene calls are TRBV28 and TRBJ2-3, with 7 bases matching TRBD2. The CDR3 is made up of 15 amino acids. CDR1 is MDHEN and CDR2 is SYDVKM in the germline V gene. V lost 3 bases, J lost 4 bases, and 7 bases stayed unmatched.

This clone was seen only once. The chain recombines TRBV18 with TRBJ2-1, with a tentative D call TRBD2 (6 bases). The CDR3 runs 14 residues. CDR1 KGHSH and CDR2 LQKENI come from the germline V gene. Trimming shortened V by 3 bases and J by 11 bases, and 17 bases separated the two germline ends. CDR3 protein: CASSPPSGGNQQFF. DNA for the CDR3: TGTGCCAGCTCACCCCCGTCTGGCGGGAACCAGCAGTTCTTC.

This chain connects TRBV19 to TRBJ1-1; no definite D call. The germline V gene encodes CDR1 LNHDA and CDR2 SQIVND (reference sequence). V lost 5 bases and J lost 1, with 8 bases in between. CDR3 length equals 13 residues. The CDR3 DNA sequence: TGTGCCAGTAGTGGTCGAGAGAACACTGAAGCTTTCTTT. Protein sequence: CASSGRENTEAFF.

The chain is built from TRBV27 and TRBJ2-3; TRBD2 matches 7 bases. V shed 7 bases and J 6 bases; nucleotides not matched to a gene: 10. From germline, CDR1 is MNHEY and CDR2 SMNVEV (reference sequence). There are 14 residues in the CDR3. The CDR3 region has the DNA TGTGCCAGCACAGAAGTGGGGAGGGCGGATACGCAGTATTTT. This codes for CASTEVGRADTQYF.

The chain joins TRBV24-1 to TRBJ2-5; 14 bases fit TRBD2. Germline-derived CDR1 and CDR2 are KGHDR and SFDVKD. The CDR3 totals 17 residues. After removal of 7 bases from V and 2 bases from J, the junction contained 8 bases not matched to a gene. CDR3 sequence: CATSRGGLAGVQETQYF. CDR3 DNA sequence: TGTGCCACCAGCCGGGGGGGACTAGCGGGAGTTCAAGAGACCCAGTACTTC.

V is TRBV28 and J is TRBJ2-5; D gene uncertain. The CDR3 length is 16 residues. V gave up 5 bases and J gave up 2 bases, with 18 bases separating them. Germline lookup yields CDR1 MDHEN and CDR2 SYDVKM. CDR3 sequence reads: CASSVFGSQIQETQYF. The CDR3 coding sequence is TGTGCCAGCAGTGTCTTTGGCAGCCAAATACAAGAGACCCAGTACTTC.

The rearrangement links TRBV5-6 to TRBJ2-7; TRBD2 agrees at 8 bases. The germline V gene has CDR1 SGHDT and CDR2 YYEEEE. The V gene end was trimmed by 0 bases and the J gene end by 2 bases; junction bases not matched to a gene: 4. The CDR3 contains 15 residues. The chain's CDR3 is CASSLVLAGTYEQYF. CDR3 bases: TGTGCCAGCAGCTTGGTTTTAGCGGGAACCTACGAGCAGTACTTC.

The V and J genes are TRBV7-9 and TRBJ2-1; perhaps TRBD2 as D (6 bases). The V end lost 1 base, the J end lost 12 bases, and 16 bases lay between the germline ends. Germline assignment: CDR1 SEHNR and CDR2 FQNEAQ (reference sequence). This CDR3 spans 14 amino acids. In DNA form, the CDR3 reads TGTGCCAGCAGCTTAGGACTAGTCACCACGGGGCAGTTCTTC. Protein sequence: CASSLGLVTTGQFF.

The chain is built from TRBV20-1 and TRBJ2-5; D might be TRBD2 (6 bases). The CDR3 length is 13 residues. V was clipped by 3 bases and J by 4 bases, with 12 bases between them. CDR1 and CDR2 from the germline V gene are DFQATT and SNEGSKA (reference sequence). DNA of the CDR3: TGCAGTGCTAGTCGCGGAGGGACAGAGACCCAGTACTTC. This codes for CSASRGGTETQYF.

The gene calls are TRBV4-2 and TRBJ2-1, with 11 bases identical to TRBD2. This CDR3 has 16 residues. V gave up 1 base and J gave up 8 bases; unmatched junction bases: 7. Germline V CDR1 and CDR2: LGHNA, YNFKEQ. CDR3 protein: CASSQVGSGRDDEQFF. Here the CDR3 DNA reads TGTGCCAGCAGCCAAGTAGGTAGCGGGAGGGACGATGAGCAGTTCTTC.